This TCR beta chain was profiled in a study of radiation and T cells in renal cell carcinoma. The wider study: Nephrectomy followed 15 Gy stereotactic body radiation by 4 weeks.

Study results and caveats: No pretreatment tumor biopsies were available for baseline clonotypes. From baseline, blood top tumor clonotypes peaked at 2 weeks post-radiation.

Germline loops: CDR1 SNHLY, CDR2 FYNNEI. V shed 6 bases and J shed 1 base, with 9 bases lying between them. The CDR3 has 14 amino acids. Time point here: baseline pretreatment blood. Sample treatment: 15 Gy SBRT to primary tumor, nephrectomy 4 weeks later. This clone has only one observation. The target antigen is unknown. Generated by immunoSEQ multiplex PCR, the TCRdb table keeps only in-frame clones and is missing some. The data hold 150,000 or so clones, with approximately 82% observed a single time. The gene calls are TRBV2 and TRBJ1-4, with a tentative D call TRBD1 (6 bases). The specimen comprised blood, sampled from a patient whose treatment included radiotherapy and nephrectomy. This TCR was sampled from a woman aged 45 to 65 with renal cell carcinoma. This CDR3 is CASRPQGTNEKLFF. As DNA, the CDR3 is TGTGCCAGCAGGCCACAGGGAACTAATGAAAAACTGTTTTTT.